Following are 13 T cell receptor beta chains from one sample sequenced in a study of cytomegalovirus exposure and HLA in healthy donors. PCR amplification relied on 60 Vbeta primers (plus 13 Jbeta primers). Generated by immunoSEQ multiplex PCR, the TCRdb table keeps only in-frame clones and is missing some. The repertoire holds around 150,000 clones, 77% seen once, with about 2.6% in the top ten. The source material was PBMCs. These receptors all stem from a woman aged 40-49 years in good health and CMV-seropositive.

The chain is built from TRBV7-9 and TRBJ2-3, with 9 positions matching TRBD1. This CDR3 has 15 amino acids. Germline values: CDR1 SEHNR, CDR2 FQNEAQ (reference sequence). V lost 4 bases, J lost 4 bases, and 6 bases stayed unmatched. CDR3 sequence (DNA): TGTGCCAGCAGCTGGTTGGGACAGGGCGCAGATACGCAGTATTTT. Translation: CASSWLGQGADTQYF.

CDR3 sequence (DNA): TGTGCCAGTAGTCCCGAAGGACAGGGGAGATCTGAAGCTTTCTTT. Its translation is CASSPEGQGRSEAFF. The rearrangement links TRBV19 to TRBJ1-1, with 9 positions matching TRBD1. CDR1 is LNHDA, CDR2 SQIVND, per germline (reference sequence). The CDR3 runs 15 residues. With V trimmed by 5 bases and J by 6 bases, 10 bases remained unmatched.

The chain has TRBV10-3 and TRBJ2-7, with D possibly being TRBD1 (5 bases). The CDR3 consists of 13 residues. CDR1 and CDR2 from the germline V gene are ENHRY and SYGVKD. V lost 9 bases and J 6 bases, leaving 18 bases between the germline ends. The CDR3 DNA sequence: TGTGCCATTACCGGGCGTGAACAGGCCGAGCAGTACTTC. This encodes CAITGREQAEQYF.

This chain connects TRBV2 to TRBJ2-1, with 7 nucleotides matching TRBD1. After removal of 7 bases from V and 8 bases from J, the junction contained 5 bases not matched to a gene. Looked up from germline, CDR1 is SNHLY and CDR2 is FYNNEI. The CDR3 consists of 12 residues. The CDR3 sequence: CASTGTAYEQFF. The CDR3 DNA sequence: TGTGCCAGCACTGGGACAGCTTATGAGCAGTTCTTC.

Only one count was recorded for this clone. The chain joins TRBV6-6 to TRBJ2-5; the D gene is possibly TRBD1 (5 bases). Germline lookup yields CDR1 MNHNY and CDR2 SVGAGI (reference sequence). V gave up 4 bases and J gave up 2 bases, with 8 bases separating them. The CDR3 extends over 13 amino acids. This CDR3 reads CASSSRVQETQYF. In nucleotides, the CDR3 is TGTGCCAGCAGTTCCAGGGTTCAAGAGACCCAGTACTTC.

The chain is built from TRBV9 and TRBJ2-2; D is uncertain. V lost 5 bases and J 5 bases, leaving 13 bases between the germline ends. The CDR3 consists of 14 residues. Looked up from germline, CDR1 is SGDLS and CDR2 is YYNGEE. The CDR3 sequence: CASSHQTRTGELFF. CDR3 in DNA: TGTGCCAGCAGTCACCAGACGAGGACCGGGGAGCTGTTTTTT.

The genes are TRBV15 and TRBJ1-2, with 10 bases identical to TRBD1. This CDR3 spans 13 amino acids. Germline values: CDR1 LNHNV, CDR2 YYDKDF (reference sequence). With 1 base clipped from V and 7 bases from J, the junction kept 0 bases outside the gene matches. CDR3 bases: TGTGCCACCAGCAGAGGGACAGGGGGTGGCTACACCTTC. It translates to CATSRGTGGGYTF.

This sequence joins TRBV28 and TRBJ1-2, with D uncertain. CDR3 length: 14 residues. Trimming left V 7 bases short and J 4 bases short, with 16 bases between. CDR1 is MDHEN and CDR2 is SYDVKM in the germline V gene. The CDR3 reads CASTLEATGYGYTF. In nucleotides, the CDR3 is TGTGCCAGCACCCTTGAGGCGACGGGCTATGGCTACACCTTC.

On this clone: The identical CDR3 is also encoded by other nucleotide sequences in the sample. J is TRBJ1-4 and V is TRBV11-3; a weak D match, TRBD1 (5 bases). Germline CDR1 and CDR2: SGHNT and YENEEA. Trimming shortened V by 5 bases and J by 5 bases, and 9 bases separated the two germline ends. The CDR3 is made up of 13 amino acids. DNA of the CDR3: TGTGCCAGCAGCAGGGGTCTCAATGAAAAACTGTTTTTT. Its protein is CASSRGLNEKLFF.

CDR3 in DNA: TGTGCCAGCACAGACAGGGACTATGGCTACACCTTC. This translates into CASTDRDYGYTF. This chain links TRBV6-1 with TRBJ1-2, with 7 bases aligning to TRBD1. This CDR3 spans 12 amino acids. J was trimmed by 3 bases and V by 7 bases; bases with no gene match: 2. Per germline, CDR1 MNHNS and CDR2 SASEGT.

The rearrangement links TRBV2 to TRBJ1-5; D gene unclear. The germline V gene has CDR1 SNHLY and CDR2 FYNNEI. V shed 2 bases and J shed 4 bases, with 9 bases lying between them. CDR3 size: 14 residues. CDR3 bases: TGTGCCAGCAGTGAACAGACTACAAATCAGCCCCAGCATTTT. Its translation is CASSEQTTNQPQHF.

The rearrangement joins TRBV2 to TRBJ1-2, with TRBD1 identical over 8 bases. The CDR3 has 14 residues. Per germline, CDR1 SNHLY and CDR2 FYNNEI. The trim removed 6 bases at V and 9 bases at J, leaving 12 bases unmatched. The CDR3 DNA reads TGTGCCAGCAGCGCCTCGGGCCAGGGGGCGAGCTACACCTTC. It yields the protein CASSASGQGASYTF. Full variable domain (outside the CDR3, taken from reference TRBV2 and TRBJ1-2): EPEVTQTPSHQVTQMGQEVILRCVPISNHLYFYWYRQILGQKVEFLVSFYNNEISEKSEIFDDQFSVERPDGSNFTLKIRSTKLEDSAMYFCASSASGQGASYTFGSGTRLTVV.

The chain employs TRBV30 and TRBJ2-1; TRBD2 aligns across 10 bases. The V and J ends lost 2 bases and 5 bases, in that order; junction bases with no gene match: 9. The CDR3 has 16 residues. CDR1 is GTSNPN, CDR2 SVGIG, per germline (reference sequence). CDR3 residues: CAWSPFSGGANNEQFF. The CDR3 bases are TGTGCCTGGAGTCCTTTCAGCGGGGGGGCTAACAATGAGCAGTTCTTC.